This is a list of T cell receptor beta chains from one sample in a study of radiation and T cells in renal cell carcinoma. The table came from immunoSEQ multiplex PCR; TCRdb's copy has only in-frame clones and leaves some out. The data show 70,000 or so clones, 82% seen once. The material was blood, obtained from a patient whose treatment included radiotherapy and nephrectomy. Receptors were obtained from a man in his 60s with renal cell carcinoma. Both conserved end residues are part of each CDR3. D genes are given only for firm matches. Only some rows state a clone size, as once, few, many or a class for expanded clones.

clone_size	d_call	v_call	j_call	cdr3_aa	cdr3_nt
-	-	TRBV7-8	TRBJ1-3	CASSSLSSGNTIYF	TGTGCCAGCAGCTCTCTAAGCTCCGGAAACACCATATATTTT
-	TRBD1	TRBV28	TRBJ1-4	CASSPRTGVGEKLFF	TGTGCCAGCAGTCCACGGACAGGGGTGGGTGAAAAACTGTTTTTT
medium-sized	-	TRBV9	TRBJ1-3	CASSVTPSGNTIYF	TGTGCCAGCAGCGTCACCCCCTCTGGAAACACCATATATTTT
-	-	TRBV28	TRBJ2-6	CASLRSEISGANVLTF	TGTGCCAGCCTACGGTCAGAAATCTCTGGGGCCAACGTCCTGACTTTC
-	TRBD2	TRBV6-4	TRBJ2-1	CASSDQASGRKGYNEQFF	TGTGCCAGCAGTGACCAGGCTAGCGGGAGGAAGGGATACAATGAGCAGTTCTTC
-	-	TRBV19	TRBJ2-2	CASSSPFANTGELFF	TGTGCCAGTAGTTCCCCGTTCGCGAACACCGGGGAGCTGTTTTTT
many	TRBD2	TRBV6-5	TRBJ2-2	CASSYVAGVTTGELFF	TGTGCCAGCAGTTACGTAGCGGGAGTTACCACCGGGGAGCTGTTTTTT
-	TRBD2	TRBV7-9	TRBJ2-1	CASSLTSGRTHNEQFF	TGTGCCAGCAGCTTAACTAGCGGGAGGACGCACAATGAGCAGTTCTTC
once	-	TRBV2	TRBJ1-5	CASSEGNPGGLHQPQHF	TGTGCCAGCAGTGAAGGCAATCCGGGGGGCCTTCATCAGCCCCAGCATTTT
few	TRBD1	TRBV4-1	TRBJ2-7	CASSPTGLGEQYF	TGCGCCAGCAGCCCGACAGGGTTGGGGGAGCAGTACTTC
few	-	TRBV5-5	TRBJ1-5	CASSLGVGANQPQHF	TGTGCCAGCAGCTTGGGCGTAGGGGCGAATCAGCCCCAGCATTTT
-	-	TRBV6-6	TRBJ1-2	CASSYNGYTF	TGTGCCAGCAGTTACAACGGCTACACCTTC
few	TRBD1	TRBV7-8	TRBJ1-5	CASSVGDRQYQPQHF	TGTGCCAGCAGCGTCGGGGACAGACAGTATCAGCCCCAGCATTTT
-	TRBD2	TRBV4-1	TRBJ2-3	CASSQDPGGTTLDTQYF	TGCGCCAGCAGCCAAGATCCGGGGGGGACTACCCTAGATACGCAGTATTTT
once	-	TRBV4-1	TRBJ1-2	CASSLQADTRYGYTF	TGCGCCAGCAGCCTACAGGCGGACACCCGATATGGCTACACCTTC
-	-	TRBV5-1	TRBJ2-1	CASSLGVRGANEQFF	TGCGCCAGCAGCTTGGGAGTACGCGGAGCAAATGAGCAGTTCTTC
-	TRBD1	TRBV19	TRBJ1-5	CASSVTGGGSNQPQHF	TGTGCCAGTAGTGTCACAGGGGGCGGTAGCAATCAGCCCCAGCATTTT
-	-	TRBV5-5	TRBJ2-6	CASSLRVEASGANVLTF	TGTGCCAGCAGCTTGAGGGTTGAGGCCTCTGGGGCCAACGTCCTGACTTTC
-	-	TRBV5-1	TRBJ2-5	CASSLSGIGAEKTQYF	TGCGCCAGCAGCTTGTCGGGTATTGGGGCAGAGAAGACCCAGTACTTC
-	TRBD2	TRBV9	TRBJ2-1	CASSSTSGSYNEQFF	TGTGCCAGCAGCTCAACTAGCGGCTCCTACAATGAGCAGTTCTTC
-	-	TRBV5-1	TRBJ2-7	CASSLQAVNSYEQYF	TGCGCCAGCAGCTTGCAAGCGGTCAACTCCTACGAGCAGTACTTC
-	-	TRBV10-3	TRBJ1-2	CAISESRGDGYTF	TGTGCCATCAGTGAGTCGAGGGGCGATGGCTACACCTTC
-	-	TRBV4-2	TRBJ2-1	CASSQPGEYEQFF	TGTGCCAGCAGCCAACCAGGTGAATATGAGCAGTTCTTC
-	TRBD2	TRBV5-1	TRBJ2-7	CASSLRGLAVRSYEQYF	TGCGCCAGCAGCTTGCGGGGCCTAGCGGTCCGCTCCTACGAGCAGTACTTC
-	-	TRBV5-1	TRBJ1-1	CASSLEARGLMNTEAFF	TGCGCCAGCAGCTTGGAAGCCCGGGGACTCATGAACACTGAAGCTTTCTTT
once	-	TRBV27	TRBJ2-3	CASSRQRGLDTDTQYF	TGTGCCAGCAGTCGCCAGAGGGGTTTGGATACAGATACGCAGTATTTT
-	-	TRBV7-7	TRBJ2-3	CASSFSHGTDTQYF	TGTGCCAGCAGCTTCTCCCACGGCACAGATACGCAGTATTTT
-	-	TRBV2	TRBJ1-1	CASSEVGGGNTEAFF	TGTGCCAGCAGTGAAGTGGGGGGGGGCAACACTGAAGCTTTCTTT
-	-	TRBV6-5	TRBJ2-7	CASSYWSGAATYEQYF	TGTGCCAGCAGTTACTGGTCCGGGGCGGCGACCTACGAGCAGTACTTC
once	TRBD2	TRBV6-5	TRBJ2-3	CASKLAGGPTDTQYF	TGTGCCAGCAAACTAGCGGGAGGGCCCACAGATACGCAGTATTTT
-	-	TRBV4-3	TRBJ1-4	CASSQDLILGRNHNEKLFF	TGCGCCAGCAGCCAAGATCTAATCTTAGGACGAAACCATAATGAAAAACTGTTTTTT
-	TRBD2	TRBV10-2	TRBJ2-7	CASTRTSGGSYEQYF	TGCGCCAGCACCCGGACTAGCGGAGGCTCCTACGAGCAGTACTTC
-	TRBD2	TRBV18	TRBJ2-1	CASSPRPSGSSYNEQFF	TGTGCCAGCTCACCACGGCCTAGCGGGAGCTCCTACAATGAGCAGTTCTTC
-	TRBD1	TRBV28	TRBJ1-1	CASIRQGGNTEAFF	TGTGCCAGCATTCGACAGGGCGGAAACACTGAAGCTTTCTTT
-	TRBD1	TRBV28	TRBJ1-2	CASSRDREARGYTF	TGTGCCAGCAGTCGCGACAGGGAGGCGCGCGGCTACACCTTC
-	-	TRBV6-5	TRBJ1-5	CASSSAWNQPQHF	TGTGCCAGCAGTTCAGCATGGAATCAGCCCCAGCATTTT
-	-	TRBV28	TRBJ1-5	CASSYDSNQPQHF	TGTGCCAGCAGTTACGACAGTAATCAGCCCCAGCATTTT
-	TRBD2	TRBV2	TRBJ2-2	CASSEVAGGTGELFF	TGTGCCAGCAGTGAAGTAGCGGGGGGCACCGGGGAGCTGTTTTTT
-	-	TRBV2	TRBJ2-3	CASSGLAVLSTDTQYF	TGTGCCAGCAGTGGGTTAGCGGTCCTTAGCACAGATACGCAGTATTTT
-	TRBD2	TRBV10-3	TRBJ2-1	CAIKSGKIYNEQFF	TGTGCCATCAAAAGCGGGAAAATCTACAATGAGCAGTTCTTC
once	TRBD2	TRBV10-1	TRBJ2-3	CASSEGTSGTDTQYF	TGCGCCAGCAGCGAAGGGACTAGCGGGACAGATACGCAGTATTTT
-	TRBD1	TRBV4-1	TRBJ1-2	CASSQGEQGNVRGYTF	TGCGCCAGCAGCCAAGGGGAACAGGGGAACGTGAGGGGCTACACCTTC
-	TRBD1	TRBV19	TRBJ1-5	CASTVGDRGESNQPQHF	TGTGCCAGTACCGTGGGGGACAGGGGTGAGAGCAATCAGCCCCAGCATTTT
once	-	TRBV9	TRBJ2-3	CASGRGDPTDTQYF	TGTGCCAGCGGTAGGGGGGATCCCACAGATACGCAGTATTTT
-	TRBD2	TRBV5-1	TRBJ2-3	CASSWASGSGTDTQYF	TGCGCCAGCAGCTGGGCTAGCGGGAGTGGGACAGATACGCAGTATTTT
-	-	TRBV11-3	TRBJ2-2	CASSLDPNTGELFF	TGTGCCAGCAGCTTAGACCCGAACACCGGGGAGCTGTTTTTT
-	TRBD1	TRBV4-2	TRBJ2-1	CASSQGQGNEQFF	TGTGCCAGCAGCCAAGGACAGGGCAATGAGCAGTTCTTC